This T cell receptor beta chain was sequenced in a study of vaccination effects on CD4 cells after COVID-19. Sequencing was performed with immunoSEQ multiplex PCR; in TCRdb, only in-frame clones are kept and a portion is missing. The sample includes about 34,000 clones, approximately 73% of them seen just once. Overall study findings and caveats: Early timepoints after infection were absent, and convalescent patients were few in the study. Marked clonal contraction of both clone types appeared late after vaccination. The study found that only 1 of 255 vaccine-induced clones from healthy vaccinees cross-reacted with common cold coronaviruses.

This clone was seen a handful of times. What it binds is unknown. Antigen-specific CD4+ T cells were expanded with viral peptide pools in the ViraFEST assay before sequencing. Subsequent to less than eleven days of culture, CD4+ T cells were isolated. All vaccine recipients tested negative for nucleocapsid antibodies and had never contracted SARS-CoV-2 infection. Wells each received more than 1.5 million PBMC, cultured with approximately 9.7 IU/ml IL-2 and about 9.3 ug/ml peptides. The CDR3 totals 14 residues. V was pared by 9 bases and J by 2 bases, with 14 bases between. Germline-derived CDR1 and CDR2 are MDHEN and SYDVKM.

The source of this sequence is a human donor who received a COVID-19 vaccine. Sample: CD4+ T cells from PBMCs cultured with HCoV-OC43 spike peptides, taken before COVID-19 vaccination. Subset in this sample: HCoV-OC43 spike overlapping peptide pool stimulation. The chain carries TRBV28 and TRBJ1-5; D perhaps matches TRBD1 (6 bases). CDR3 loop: CASKKTGGNQPQHF. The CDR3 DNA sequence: TGTGCCAGTAAAAAGACAGGCGGCAATCAGCCCCAGCATTTT.